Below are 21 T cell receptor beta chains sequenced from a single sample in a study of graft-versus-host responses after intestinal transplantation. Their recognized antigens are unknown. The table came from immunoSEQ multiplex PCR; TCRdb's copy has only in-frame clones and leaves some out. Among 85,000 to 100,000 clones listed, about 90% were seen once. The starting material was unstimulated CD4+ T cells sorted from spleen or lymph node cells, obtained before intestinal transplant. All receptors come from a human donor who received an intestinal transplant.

The CDR3 nucleotides read TGTGCCAGCAGCTTAGAGACCGGGGTCTACGAGCAGTACTTC. Its protein is CASSLETGVYEQYF. V usage is TRBV7-2 and J usage is TRBJ2-7, with a possible D match to TRBD2 (5 bases). V lost 1 base, J lost 3 bases, and 10 bases lay in between. The CDR3 totals 14 residues. Germline loops: CDR1 SGHTA, CDR2 FQGNSA.

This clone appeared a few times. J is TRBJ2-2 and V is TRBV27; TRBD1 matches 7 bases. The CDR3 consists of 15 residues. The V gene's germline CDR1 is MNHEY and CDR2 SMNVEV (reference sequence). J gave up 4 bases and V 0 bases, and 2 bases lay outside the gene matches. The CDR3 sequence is CASSLSRDSTGELFF. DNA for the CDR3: TGTGCCAGCAGTTTATCGAGGGACAGCACCGGGGAGCTGTTTTTT.

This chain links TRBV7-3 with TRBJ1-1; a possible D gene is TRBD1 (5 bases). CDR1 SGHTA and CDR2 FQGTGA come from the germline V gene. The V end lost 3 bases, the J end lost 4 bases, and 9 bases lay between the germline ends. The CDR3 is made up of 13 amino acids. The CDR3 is CASSLGGSTEAFF. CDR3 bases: TGTGCCAGCAGCTTGGGGGGGTCCACTGAAGCTTTCTTT.

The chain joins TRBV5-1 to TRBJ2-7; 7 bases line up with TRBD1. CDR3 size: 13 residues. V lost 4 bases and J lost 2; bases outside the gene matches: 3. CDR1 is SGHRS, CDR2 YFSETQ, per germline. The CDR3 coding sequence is TGCGCCAGCAGCCTGGACAGGACCTACGAGCAGTACTTC. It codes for CASSLDRTYEQYF.

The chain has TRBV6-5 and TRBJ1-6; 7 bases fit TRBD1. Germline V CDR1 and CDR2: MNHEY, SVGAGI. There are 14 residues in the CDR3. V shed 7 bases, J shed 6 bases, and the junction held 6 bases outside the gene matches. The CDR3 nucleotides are TGTGCCAGCACCACGCAGGGGGTTAATTCACCCCTCCACTTT. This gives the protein CASTTQGVNSPLHF.

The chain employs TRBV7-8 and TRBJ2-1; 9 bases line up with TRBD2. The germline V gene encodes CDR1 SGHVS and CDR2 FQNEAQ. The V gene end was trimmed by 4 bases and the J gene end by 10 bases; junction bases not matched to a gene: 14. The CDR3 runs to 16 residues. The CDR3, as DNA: TGTGCCAGCAGCTCAAAGTATTGGCGGGGGGGTAACGAGCAGTTCTTC. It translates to CASSSKYWRGGNEQFF.

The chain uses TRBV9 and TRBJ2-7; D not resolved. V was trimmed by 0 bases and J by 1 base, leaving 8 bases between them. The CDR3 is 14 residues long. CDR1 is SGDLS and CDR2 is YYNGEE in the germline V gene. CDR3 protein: CASSVDGRSYEQYF. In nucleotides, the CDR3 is TGTGCCAGCAGCGTAGATGGCAGATCCTACGAGCAGTACTTC.

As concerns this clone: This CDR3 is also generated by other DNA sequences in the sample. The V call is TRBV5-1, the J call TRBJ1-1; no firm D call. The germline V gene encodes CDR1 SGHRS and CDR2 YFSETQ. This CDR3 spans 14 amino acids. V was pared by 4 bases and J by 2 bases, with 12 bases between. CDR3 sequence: CASSPPAGNTEAFF. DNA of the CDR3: TGCGCCAGCAGCCCCCCGGCGGGTAACACTGAAGCTTTCTTT.

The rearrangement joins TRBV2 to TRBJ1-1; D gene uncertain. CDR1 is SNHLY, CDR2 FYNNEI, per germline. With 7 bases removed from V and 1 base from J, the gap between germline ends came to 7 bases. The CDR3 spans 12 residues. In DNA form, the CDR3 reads TGTGCCAGCAATCCGGGGAACACTGAAGCTTTCTTT. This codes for CASNPGNTEAFF.

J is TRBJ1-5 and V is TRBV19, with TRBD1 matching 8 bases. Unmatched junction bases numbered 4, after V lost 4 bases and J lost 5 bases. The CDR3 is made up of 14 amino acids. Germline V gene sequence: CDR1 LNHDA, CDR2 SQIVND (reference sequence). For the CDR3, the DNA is TGTGCCAGTAGTACCAGACAGGGGTATCAGCCCCAGCATTTT. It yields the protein CASSTRQGYQPQHF.

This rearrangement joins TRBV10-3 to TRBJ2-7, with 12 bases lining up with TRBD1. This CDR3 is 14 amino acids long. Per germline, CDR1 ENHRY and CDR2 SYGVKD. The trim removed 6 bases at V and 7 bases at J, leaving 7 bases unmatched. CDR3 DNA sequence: TGTGCCATCAGCCTGGGACAGGGGGCGCGAGAGCAGTACTTC. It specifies CAISLGQGAREQYF.

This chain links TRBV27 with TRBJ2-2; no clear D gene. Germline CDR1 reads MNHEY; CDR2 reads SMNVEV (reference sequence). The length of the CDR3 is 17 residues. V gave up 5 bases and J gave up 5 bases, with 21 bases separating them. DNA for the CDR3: TGTGCCAGCAGTCCCCTAGTTTATATCCCCTCGACCGGGGAGCTGTTTTTT. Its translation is CASSPLVYIPSTGELFF.

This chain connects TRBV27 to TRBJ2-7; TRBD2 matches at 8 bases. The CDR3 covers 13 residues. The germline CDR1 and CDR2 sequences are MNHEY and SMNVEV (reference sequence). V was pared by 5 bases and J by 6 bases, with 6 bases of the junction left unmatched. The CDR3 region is CASSTSGLIEQYF. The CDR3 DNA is TGTGCCAGCAGTACTAGCGGCCTTATCGAGCAGTACTTC.

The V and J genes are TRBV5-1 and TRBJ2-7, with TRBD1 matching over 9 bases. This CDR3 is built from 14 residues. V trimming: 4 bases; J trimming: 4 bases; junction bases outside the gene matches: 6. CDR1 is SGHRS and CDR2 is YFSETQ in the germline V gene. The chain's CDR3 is CASSGRDREYEQYF. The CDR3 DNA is TGCGCCAGCAGCGGCCGGGACAGGGAGTACGAGCAGTACTTC.

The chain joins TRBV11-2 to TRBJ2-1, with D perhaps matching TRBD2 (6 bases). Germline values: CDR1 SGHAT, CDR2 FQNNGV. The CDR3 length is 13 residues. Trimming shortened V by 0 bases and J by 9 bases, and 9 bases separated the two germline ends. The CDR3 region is CASSLDRRGEQFF. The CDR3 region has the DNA TGTGCCAGCAGCTTAGATCGGCGGGGTGAGCAGTTCTTC.

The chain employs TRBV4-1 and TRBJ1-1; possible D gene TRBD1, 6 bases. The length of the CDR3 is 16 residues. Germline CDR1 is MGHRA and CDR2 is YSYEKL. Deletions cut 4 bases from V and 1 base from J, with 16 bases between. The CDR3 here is CASSLEKWTANTEAFF. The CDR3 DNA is TGCGCCAGCAGCCTCGAAAAGTGGACAGCGAACACTGAAGCTTTCTTT.

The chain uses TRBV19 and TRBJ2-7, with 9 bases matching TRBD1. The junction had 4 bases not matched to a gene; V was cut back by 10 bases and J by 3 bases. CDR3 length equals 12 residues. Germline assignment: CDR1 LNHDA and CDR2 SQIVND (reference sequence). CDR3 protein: CATTDRGYEQYF. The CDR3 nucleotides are TGTGCCACGACGGACAGGGGCTACGAGCAGTACTTC.

The CDR3 DNA is TGTGCCAGCAGCTTGCGGGGTCTCGATTCTGGAAACACCATATATTTT. Amino acid sequence: CASSLRGLDSGNTIYF. This chain joins TRBV7-9 and TRBJ1-3; no clear D gene. The germline V and J ends were trimmed by 3 bases and 1 base, with 13 bases remaining between them. Germline V CDR1 and CDR2: SEHNR, FQNEAQ (reference sequence). The CDR3 is 16 amino acids.

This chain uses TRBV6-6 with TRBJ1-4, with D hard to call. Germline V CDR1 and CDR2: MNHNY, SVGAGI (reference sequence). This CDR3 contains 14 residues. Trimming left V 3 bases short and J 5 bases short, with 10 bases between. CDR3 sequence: CASSYGQPNEKLFF. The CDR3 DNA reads TGTGCCAGCAGTTATGGGCAGCCGAATGAAAAACTGTTTTTT.

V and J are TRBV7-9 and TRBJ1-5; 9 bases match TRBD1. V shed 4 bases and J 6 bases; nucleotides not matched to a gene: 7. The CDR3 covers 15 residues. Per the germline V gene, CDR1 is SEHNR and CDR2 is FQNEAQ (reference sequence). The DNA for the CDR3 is TGTGCCAGCAGCTCCGGGACAGGGTTGGCTCAGCCCCAGCATTTT. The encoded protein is CASSSGTGLAQPQHF.

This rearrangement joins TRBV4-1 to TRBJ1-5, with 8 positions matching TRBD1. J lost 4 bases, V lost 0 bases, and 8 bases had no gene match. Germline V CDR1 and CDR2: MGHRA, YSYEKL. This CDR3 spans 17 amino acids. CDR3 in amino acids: CASSQDQGAHLNQPQHF. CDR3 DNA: TGCGCCAGCAGCCAAGATCAGGGGGCCCATCTAAATCAGCCCCAGCATTTT.